This TCR beta chain was retrieved from a study of cytomegalovirus exposure and HLA in healthy donors. The V end was cut by 3 bases, the J end by 4 bases, with 15 bases between. The CDR3 runs to 15 residues. The germline V gene has CDR1 LNHNV and CDR2 YYDKDF (reference sequence). Sequencing was performed with immunoSEQ multiplex PCR; in TCRdb, only in-frame clones are kept and a portion is missing. This table holds 95,000 to 150,000 clones, around nine tenths found once. The chain links TRBV15 to TRBJ1-1, with D maybe TRBD1 (5 bases). The TCR was taken from a woman younger than 30 in good health and CMV-seropositive. The sample comprised PBMCs. The CDR3 coding sequence is TGTGCCACCAGCAGGCAAAAGGGGCGTGTCACTGAAGCTTTCTTT. Amino acid sequence: CATSRQKGRVTEAFF.